Below, one TCR beta chain is given with its context. Antigen unknown. The germline V gene encodes CDR1 SQVTM and CDR2 ANQGSEA. This CDR3 is 15 amino acids long. Trimming took 0 bases from V and 0 from J, leaving 8 bases between them. Only in-frame clones appear in the TCRdb table, and some are missing; sequencing was by immunoSEQ multiplex PCR. The profile covers over 70,000 clones, with around nine tenths appearing a single time and about 9.4% taken by the ten largest. This sample stems from a study of T cell responses to AZD1222 COVID-19 vaccine. Study-level findings and limits: Regions 160-218 and 743-854 dominated among vaccine-associated CD4 TCRs spanning spike. The donor cohort was predominantly white British with a female majority, and clonal diversity may have been underestimated.

The sample was peripheral blood, taken on day 0 of MenACWY control vaccination. V gene TRBV29-1 combines with J gene TRBJ2-2, with D possibly TRBD2 on 5 matching bases. The clonotype originates from an adult in good health. In DNA, the CDR3 is TGCAGCGTTGAAGATTGGGGAGCGAACACCGGGGAGCTGTTTTTT. This encodes CSVEDWGANTGELFF.